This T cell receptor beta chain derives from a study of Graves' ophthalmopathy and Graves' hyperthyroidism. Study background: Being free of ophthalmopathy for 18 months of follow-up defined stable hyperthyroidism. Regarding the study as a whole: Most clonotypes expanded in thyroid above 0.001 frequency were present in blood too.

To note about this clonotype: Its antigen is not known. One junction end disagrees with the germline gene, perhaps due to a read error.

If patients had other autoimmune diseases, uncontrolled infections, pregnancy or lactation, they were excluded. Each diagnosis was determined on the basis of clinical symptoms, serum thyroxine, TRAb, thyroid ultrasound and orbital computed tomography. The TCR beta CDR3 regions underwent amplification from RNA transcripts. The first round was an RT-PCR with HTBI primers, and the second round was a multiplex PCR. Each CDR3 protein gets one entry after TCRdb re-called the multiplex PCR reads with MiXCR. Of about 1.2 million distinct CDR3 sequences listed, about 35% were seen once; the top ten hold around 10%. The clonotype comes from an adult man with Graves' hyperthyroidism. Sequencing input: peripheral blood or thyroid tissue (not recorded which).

CDR3 protein: CSARRQMNTGELFF. The DNA for the CDR3 is TGCAGTGCTAGAAGGCAGATGAACACTGGGGAGCTGTTTTTT. The chain employs TRBV20-1 and TRBJ2-2; no reliable D call. The germline V gene has CDR1 DFQATT and CDR2 SNEGSKA (reference sequence). This CDR3 region has 14 residues.